This TCR beta chain was retrieved from a study of CD8 T cells in Susac syndrome. It was with random hexamers that roughly 0.45 to 1 ug RNA was reverse transcribed. The amplification used immunoSEQ multiplex PCR on TCR beta CDR3; it spanned 54 Vbeta and 13 Jbeta. MiXCR was run by TCRdb on the immunoSEQ multiplex PCR reads, yielding one entry per CDR3 protein. The profile covers about 210,000 distinct CDR3 sequences, with 95% appearing a single time and 0.075% to 0.095% taken by the ten largest. V dropped 1 base and J dropped 9 bases, with 4 bases sitting between them. Germline CDR1 and CDR2: LGHDT and YNNKEL (reference sequence). The CDR3 extends over 11 amino acids. The sequenced target, TCR beta, came from blood CD8+ and CD4+ T cells. Control patients had untreated stable or active relapsing-remitting multiple sclerosis by revised McDonald criteria. FACS was used to enrich TEMRA cells, whereas the CD8+ and CD4+ T cells were obtained by negative isolation.

The genes are TRBV3-1 and TRBJ2-1; D unresolved. The material sequenced was CD4+ T cells from PBMCs. This sequence was found in a human donor with multiple sclerosis. DNA of the CDR3: TGTGCCAGCAGCCAAGTTACTGAGCAGTTCTTC. This gives the protein CASSQVTEQFF.